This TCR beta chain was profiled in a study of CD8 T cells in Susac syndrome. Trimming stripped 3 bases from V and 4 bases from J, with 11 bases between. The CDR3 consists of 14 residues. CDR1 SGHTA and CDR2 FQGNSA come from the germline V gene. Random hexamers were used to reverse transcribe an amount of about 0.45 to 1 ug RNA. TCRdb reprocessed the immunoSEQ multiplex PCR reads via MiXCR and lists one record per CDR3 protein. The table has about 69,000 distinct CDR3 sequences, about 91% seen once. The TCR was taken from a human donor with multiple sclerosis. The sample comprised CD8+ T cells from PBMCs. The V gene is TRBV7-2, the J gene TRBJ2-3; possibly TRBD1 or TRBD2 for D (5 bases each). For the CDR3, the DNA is TGTGCCAGCAGCTTGGGGACCGTCCCAGATACGCAGTATTTT. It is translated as CASSLGTVPDTQYF. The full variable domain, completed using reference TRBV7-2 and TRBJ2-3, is GAGVSQSPSNKVTEKGKDVELRCDPISGHTALYWYRQSLGQGLEFLIYFQGNSAPDKSGLPSDRFSAERTGGSVSTLTIQRTQQEDSAVYLCASSLGTVPDTQYFGPGTRLTVL.